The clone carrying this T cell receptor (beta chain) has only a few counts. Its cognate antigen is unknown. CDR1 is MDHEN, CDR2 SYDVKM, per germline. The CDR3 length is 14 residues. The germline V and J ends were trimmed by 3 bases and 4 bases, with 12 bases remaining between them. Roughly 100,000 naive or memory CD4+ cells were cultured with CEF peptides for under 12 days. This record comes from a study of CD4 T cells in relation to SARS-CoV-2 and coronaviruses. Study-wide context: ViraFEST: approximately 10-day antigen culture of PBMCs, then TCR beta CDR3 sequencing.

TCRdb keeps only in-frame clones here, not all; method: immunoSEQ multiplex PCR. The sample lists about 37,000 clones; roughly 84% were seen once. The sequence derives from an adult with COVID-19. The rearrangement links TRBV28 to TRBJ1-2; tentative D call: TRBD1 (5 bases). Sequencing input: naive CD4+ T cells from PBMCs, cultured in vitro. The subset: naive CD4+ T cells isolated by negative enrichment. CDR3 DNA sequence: TGTGCCAGCAGTTTGATGGGGGGAATCTATGGCTACACCTTC. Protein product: CASSLMGGIYGYTF.